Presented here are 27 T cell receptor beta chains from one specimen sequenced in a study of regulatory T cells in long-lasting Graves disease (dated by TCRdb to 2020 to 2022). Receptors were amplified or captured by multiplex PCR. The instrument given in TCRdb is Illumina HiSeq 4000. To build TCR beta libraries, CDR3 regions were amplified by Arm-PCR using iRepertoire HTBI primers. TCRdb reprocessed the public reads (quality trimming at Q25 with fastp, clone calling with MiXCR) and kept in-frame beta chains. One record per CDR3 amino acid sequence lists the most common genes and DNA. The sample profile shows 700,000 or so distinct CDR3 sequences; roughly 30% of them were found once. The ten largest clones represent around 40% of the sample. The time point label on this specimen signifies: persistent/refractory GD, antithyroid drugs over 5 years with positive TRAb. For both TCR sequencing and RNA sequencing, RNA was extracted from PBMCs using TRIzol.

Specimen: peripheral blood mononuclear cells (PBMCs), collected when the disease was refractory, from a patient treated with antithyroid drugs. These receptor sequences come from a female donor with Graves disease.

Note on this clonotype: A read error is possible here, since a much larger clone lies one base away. CDR3 amino acids: CASSEWLAGGPDTGEPFF. Written as DNA, the CDR3 is TGTGCCAGCAGTGAGTGGCTAGCGGGAGGGCCGGACACCGGGGAGCCGTTTTTT. The chain is built from TRBV2 and TRBJ2-2; 12 bases agree with TRBD2. Germline V gives CDR1 SNHLY, CDR2 FYNNEI. This CDR3 comprises 18 residues.

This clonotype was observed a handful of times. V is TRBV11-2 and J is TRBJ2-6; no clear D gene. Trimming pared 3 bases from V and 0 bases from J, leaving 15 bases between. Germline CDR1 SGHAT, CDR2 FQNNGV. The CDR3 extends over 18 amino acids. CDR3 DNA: TGTGCCAGCAGCTTGGGCTTCGAACCTTACTCTGGGGCCAACGTCCTGACTTTC. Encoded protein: CASSLGFEPYSGANVLTF.

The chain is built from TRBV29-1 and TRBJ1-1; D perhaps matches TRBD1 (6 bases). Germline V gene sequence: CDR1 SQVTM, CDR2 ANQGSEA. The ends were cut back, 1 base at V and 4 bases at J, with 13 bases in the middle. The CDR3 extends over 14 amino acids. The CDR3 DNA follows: TGCAGCGTTGAAGGGACAGAGGGGGTCACTGAAGCTTTCTTT. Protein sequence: CSVEGTEGVTEAFF. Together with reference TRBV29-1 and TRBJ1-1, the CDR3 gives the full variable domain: SAVISQKPSRDICQRGTSLTIQCQVDSQVTMMFWYRQQPGQSLTLIATANQGSEATYESGFVIDKFPISRPNLTFSTLTVSNMSPEDSSIYLCSVEGTEGVTEAFFGQGTRLTVV.

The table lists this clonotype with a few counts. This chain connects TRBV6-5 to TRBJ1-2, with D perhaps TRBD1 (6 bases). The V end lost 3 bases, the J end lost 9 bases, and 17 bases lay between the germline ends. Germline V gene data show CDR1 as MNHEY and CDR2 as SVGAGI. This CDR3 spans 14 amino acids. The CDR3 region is CASSYTLTGYRYTF. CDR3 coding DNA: TGTGCCAGCAGTTATACCCTGACAGGCTACCGCTACACCTTC.

CDR3 sequence: CRATASREAFF. The CDR3 DNA follows: TGCAGGGCGACTGCCTCCAGAGAAGCTTTCTTT. This sequence joins TRBV20-1 and TRBJ1-1; D is ambiguous. Looked up from germline, CDR1 is DFQATT and CDR2 is SNEGSKA (reference sequence). This CDR3 is 11 amino acids long.

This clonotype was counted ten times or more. CDR3: CASSHYTQHF. The CDR3 DNA reads TGTGCCAGCAGCCATTATACCCAGCATTTT. This chain connects TRBV28 to TRBJ1-5; D unresolved. Trimming took off 6 bases at V and 11 bases at J, with 8 bases between the two ends. The CDR3 contains 10 residues. Germline assignment: CDR1 MDHEN and CDR2 SYDVKM.

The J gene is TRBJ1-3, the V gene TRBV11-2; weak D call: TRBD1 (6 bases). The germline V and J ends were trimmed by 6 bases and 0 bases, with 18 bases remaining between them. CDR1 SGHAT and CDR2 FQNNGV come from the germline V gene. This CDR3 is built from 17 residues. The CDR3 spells CASRRPGHRYSGNTIYF. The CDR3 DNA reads TGTGCCAGCAGACGCCCGGGACATCGATACTCTGGAAACACCATATATTTT. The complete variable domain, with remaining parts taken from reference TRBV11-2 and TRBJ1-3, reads EAGVAQSPRYKIIEKRQSVAFWCNPISGHATLYWYQQILGQGPKLLIQFQNNGVVDDSQLPKDRFSAERLKGVDSTLKIQPAKLEDSAVYLCASRRPGHRYSGNTIYFGEGSWLTVV.

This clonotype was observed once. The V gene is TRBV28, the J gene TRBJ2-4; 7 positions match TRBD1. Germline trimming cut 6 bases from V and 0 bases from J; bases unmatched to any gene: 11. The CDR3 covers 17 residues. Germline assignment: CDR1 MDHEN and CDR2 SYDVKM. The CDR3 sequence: CASSYNTGVLAKNIQYF. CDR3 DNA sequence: TGTGCCAGCAGCTATAATACAGGGGTCCTAGCCAAAAACATTCAGTACTTC.

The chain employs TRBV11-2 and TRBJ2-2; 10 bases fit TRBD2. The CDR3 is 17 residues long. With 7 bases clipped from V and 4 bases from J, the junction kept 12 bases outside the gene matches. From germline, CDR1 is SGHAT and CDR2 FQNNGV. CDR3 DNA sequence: TGTGCCAGCACCCCTCGTCCCCCTAGCGGGAGCACCGGGGAGCTGTTTTTT. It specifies CASTPRPPSGSTGELFF.

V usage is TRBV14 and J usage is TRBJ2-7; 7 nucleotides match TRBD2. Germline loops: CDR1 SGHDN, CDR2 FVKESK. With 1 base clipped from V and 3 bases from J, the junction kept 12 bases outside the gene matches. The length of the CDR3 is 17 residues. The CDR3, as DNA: TGTGCCAGCAGCCAAGGTGGAGCGGGACCTGTCTTCTACGAGCAGTACTTC. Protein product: CASSQGGAGPVFYEQYF.

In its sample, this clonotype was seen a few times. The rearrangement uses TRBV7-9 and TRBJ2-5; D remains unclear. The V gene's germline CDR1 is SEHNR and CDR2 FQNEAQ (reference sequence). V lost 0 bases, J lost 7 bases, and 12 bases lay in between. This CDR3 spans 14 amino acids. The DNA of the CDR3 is TGTGCCAGCAGCTTAGCCCCGACATCGGGGACCCAGTACTTC. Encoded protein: CASSLAPTSGTQYF.

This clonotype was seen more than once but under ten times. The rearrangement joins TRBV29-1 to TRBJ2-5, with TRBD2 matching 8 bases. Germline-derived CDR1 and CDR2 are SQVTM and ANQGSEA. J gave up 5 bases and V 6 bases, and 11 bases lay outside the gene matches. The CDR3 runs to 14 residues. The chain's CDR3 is CSVRGVVKIETQYF. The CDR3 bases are TGCAGCGTGCGGGGGGTCGTGAAAATTGAGACCCAGTACTTC.

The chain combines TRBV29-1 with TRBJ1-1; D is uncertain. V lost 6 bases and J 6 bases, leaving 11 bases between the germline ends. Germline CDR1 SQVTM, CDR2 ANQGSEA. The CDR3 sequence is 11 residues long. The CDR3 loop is CSVDLDPEAFF. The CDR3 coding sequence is TGCAGCGTAGACCTGGACCCTGAAGCTTTCTTT.

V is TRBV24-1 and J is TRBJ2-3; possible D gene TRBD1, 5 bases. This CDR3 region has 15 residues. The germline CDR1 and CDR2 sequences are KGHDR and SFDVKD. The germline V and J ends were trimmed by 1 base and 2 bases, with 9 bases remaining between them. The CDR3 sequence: CATSDFRDPTDTQYF. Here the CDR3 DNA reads TGTGCCACCAGTGATTTCAGGGATCCCACAGATACGCAGTATTTT.

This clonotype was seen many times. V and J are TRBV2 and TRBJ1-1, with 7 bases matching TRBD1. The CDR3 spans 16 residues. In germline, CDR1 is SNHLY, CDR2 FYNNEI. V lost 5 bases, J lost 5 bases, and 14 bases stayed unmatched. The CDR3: CASSLISGQVETEAFF. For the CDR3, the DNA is TGTGCCAGCAGTCTTATTTCAGGACAGGTCGAAACTGAAGCTTTCTTT. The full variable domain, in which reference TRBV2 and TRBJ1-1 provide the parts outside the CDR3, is EPEVTQTPSHQVTQMGQEVILRCVPISNHLYFYWYRQILGQKVEFLVSFYNNEISEKSEIFDDQFSVERPDGSNFTLKIRSTKLEDSAMYFCASSLISGQVETEAFFGQGTRLTVV.

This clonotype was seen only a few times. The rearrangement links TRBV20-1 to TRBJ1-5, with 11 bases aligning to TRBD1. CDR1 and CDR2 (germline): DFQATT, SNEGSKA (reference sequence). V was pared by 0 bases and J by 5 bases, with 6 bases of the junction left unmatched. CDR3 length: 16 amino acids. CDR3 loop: CSAREDRGRRDQPQHF. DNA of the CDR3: TGCAGTGCTAGAGAGGACAGGGGGCGCCGAGATCAGCCCCAGCATTTT.

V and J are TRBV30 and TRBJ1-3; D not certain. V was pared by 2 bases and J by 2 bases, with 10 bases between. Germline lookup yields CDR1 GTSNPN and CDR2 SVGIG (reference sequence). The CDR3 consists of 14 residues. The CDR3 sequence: CAWSLKVAGNTIYF. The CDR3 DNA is TGTGCCTGGAGTCTCAAGGTTGCTGGAAACACCATATATTTT. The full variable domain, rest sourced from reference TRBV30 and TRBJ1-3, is SQTIHQWPATLVQPVGSPLSLECTVEGTSNPNLYWYRQAAGRGLQLLFYSVGIGQISSEVPQNLSASRPQDRQFILSSKKLLLSDSGFYLCAWSLKVAGNTIYFGEGSWLTVV.

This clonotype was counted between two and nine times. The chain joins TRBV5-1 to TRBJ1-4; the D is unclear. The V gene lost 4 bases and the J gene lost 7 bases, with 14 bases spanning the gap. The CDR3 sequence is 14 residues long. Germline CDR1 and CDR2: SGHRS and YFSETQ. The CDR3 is CASSVITGGEKLFF. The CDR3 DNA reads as TGCGCCAGCAGCGTCATCACGGGTGGTGAAAAACTGTTTTTT.

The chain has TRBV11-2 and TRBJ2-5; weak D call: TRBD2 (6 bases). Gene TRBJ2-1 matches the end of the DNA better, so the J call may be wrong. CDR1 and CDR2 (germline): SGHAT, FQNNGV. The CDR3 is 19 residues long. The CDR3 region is CASSLDGLADYAIFSEQFF. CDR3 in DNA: TGTGCCAGCAGCTTAGATGGCTTAGCGGACTATGCCATCTTCAGTGAGCAGTTCTTC.

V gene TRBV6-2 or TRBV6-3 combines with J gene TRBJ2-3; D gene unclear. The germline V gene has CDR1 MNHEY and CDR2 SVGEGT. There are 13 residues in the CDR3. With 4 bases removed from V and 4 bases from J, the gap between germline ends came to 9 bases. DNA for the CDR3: TGTGCCAGCAGTTTGTGGCGAGCAGATACGCAGTATTTT. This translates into CASSLWRADTQYF.

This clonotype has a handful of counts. CDR3 in amino acids: CASSYGSNEQFF. In nucleotides, the CDR3 is TGTGCCAGCAGTTACGGTTCGAACGAGCAGTTCTTC. The rearrangement uses TRBV6-2 or TRBV6-3 and TRBJ2-1; D is uncertain. V shed 2 bases and J shed 10 bases, with 9 bases lying between them. The CDR3 extends over 12 amino acids. Germline V CDR1 and CDR2: MNHEY, SVGEGT.

CDR3 sequence: CASSRGGLAGAETQYF. DNA of the CDR3: TGTGCCAGCAGCCGAGGGGGACTAGCGGGAGCAGAGACCCAGTACTTC. The rearrangement uses TRBV12-3 or TRBV12-4 and TRBJ2-5, with 14 bases lining up with TRBD2. There are 16 residues in the CDR3. V gave up 6 bases and J gave up 4 bases; unmatched junction bases: 7.

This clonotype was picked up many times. The CDR3 spells CASSRRSYEQYF. The CDR3 DNA is TGTGCCAGCTCCCGCCGCTCCTACGAGCAGTACTTC. V usage is TRBV5-6 and J usage is TRBJ2-7; D call uncertain. This CDR3 is 12 amino acids long. Deletions cut 7 bases from V and 0 bases from J, with 8 bases between. The V gene's germline CDR1 is SGHDT and CDR2 YYEEEE.

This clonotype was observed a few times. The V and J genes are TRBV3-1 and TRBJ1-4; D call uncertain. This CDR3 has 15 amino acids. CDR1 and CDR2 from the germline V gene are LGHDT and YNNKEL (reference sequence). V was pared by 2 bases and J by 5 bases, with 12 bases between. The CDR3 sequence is CASSQLRGENEKLFF. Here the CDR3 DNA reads TGTGCCAGCAGCCAACTCCGGGGAGAAAATGAAAAACTGTTTTTT.

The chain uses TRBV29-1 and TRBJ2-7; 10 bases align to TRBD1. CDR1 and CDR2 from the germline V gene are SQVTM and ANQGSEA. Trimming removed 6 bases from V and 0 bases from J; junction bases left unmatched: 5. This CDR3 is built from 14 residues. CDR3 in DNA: TGCAGCGTAACGACAGGGGGCTTCTCCTACGAGCAGTACTTC. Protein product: CSVTTGGFSYEQYF.

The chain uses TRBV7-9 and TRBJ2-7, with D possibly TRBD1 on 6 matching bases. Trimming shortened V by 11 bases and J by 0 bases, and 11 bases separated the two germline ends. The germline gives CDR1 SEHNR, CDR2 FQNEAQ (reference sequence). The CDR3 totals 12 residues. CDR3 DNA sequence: TGTGCCTACTCGACAGGCTCCTACGAGCAGTACTTC. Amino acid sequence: CAYSTGSYEQYF.

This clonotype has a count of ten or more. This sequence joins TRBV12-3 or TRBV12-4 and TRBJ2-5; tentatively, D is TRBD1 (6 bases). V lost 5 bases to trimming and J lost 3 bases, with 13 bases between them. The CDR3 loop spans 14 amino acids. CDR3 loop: CASSRGYREETQYF. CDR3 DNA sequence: TGTGCCAGCAGTAGGGGTTACAGGGAAGAGACCCAGTACTTC.